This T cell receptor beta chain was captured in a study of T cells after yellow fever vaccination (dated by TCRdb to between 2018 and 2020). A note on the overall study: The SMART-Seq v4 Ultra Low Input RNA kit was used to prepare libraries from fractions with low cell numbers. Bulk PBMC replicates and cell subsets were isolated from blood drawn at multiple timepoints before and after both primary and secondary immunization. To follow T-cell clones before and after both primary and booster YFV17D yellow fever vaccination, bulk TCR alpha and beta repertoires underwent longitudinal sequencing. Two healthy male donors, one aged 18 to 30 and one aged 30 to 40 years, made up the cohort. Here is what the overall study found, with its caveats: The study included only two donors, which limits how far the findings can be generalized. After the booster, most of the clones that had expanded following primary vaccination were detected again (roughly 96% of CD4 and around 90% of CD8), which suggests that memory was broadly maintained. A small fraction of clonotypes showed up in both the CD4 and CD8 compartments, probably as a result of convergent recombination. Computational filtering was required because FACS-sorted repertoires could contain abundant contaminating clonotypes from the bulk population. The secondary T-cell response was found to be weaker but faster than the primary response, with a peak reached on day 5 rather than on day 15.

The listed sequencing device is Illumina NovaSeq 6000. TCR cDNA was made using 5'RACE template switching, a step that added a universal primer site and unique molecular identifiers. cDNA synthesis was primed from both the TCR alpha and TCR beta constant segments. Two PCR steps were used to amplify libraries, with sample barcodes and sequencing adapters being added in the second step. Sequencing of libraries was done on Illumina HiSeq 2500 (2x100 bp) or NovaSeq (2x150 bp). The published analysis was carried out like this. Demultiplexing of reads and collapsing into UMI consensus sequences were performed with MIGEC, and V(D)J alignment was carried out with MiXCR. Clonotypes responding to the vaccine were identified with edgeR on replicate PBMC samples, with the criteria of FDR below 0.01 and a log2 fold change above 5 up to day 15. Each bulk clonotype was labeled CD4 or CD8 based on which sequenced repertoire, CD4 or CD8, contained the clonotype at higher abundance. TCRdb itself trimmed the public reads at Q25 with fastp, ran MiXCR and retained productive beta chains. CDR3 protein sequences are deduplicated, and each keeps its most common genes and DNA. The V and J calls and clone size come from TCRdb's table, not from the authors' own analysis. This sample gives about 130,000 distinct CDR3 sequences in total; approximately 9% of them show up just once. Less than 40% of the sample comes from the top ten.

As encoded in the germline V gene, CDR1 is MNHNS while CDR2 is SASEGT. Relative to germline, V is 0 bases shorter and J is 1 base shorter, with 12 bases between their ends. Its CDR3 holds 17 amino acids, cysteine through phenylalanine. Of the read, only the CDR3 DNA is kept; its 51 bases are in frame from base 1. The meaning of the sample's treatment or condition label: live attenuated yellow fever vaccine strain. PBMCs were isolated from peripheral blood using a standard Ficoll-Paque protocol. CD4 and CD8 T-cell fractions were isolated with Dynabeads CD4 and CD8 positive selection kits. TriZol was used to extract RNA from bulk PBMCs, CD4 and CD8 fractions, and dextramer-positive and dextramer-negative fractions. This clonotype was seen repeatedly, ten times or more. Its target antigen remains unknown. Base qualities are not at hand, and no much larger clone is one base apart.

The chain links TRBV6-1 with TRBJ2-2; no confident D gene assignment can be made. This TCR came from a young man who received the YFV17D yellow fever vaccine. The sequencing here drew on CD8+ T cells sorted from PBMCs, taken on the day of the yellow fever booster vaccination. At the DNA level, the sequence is TGTGCCAGCAGTGAAGCGCCAGTGATCGAGAACACCGGGGAGCTGTTTTTT. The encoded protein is CASSEAPVIENTGELFF.